This T cell receptor beta chain appears in the sequencing data of a study of T cells in Graves' hyperthyroidism and ophthalmopathy. This clonotype occurred many times. An end of the junction differs from the germline gene, which may be a read error. Those with hyperthyroidism were 18 to 65 years old, newly diagnosed, and ill for under 2 months. The CDR3 covers 15 residues. Germline CDR1 and CDR2: MNHEY and SVGAGI. From RNA transcripts, TCR beta CDR3 regions were amplified. HTBI primers were employed in a first-round RT-PCR of the TCR CDR3. One entry per CDR3 protein results from TCRdb running MiXCR on the multiplex PCR reads. The sample consists of approximately 500,000 distinct CDR3 sequences, around 42% of them appearing once.

This chain joins TRBV6-5 and TRBJ1-5; TRBD1 agrees at 7 bases. Sequencing used peripheral blood or thyroid tissue (not recorded which). The sequence was obtained from a woman aged 18-29 years with Graves' hyperthyroidism. The DNA of the CDR3 is TGTGCCGGCAGCCCTGGGACAGCTCATGATCAGCCCCAGCATTTT. Protein product: CAGSPGTAHDQPQHF.